This TCR beta chain is drawn from a study of blood T cell repertoires in COVID-19. Here immunoSEQ multiplex PCR was the method, and the copy in TCRdb shows in-frame clones only, minus some. The repertoire includes about 270,000 clones, about 90% of them detected once, and 1.9% sits in the top ten. Adults between roughly 18 and 90 years of age took part from some 25 US areas. Participant-given clinical history determined each cohort assignment. The recovered donors of Cohort 3 showed two negative PCRs, clearance, or symptom resolution. The CDR3 runs 15 residues. The germline V gene encodes CDR1 MNHNS and CDR2 SASEGT. V lost 1 base, J lost 4 bases, and 11 bases lay in between.

This rearrangement joins TRBV6-1 to TRBJ1-5, with D unresolved. This sequence was found in a woman aged 55-70 years who had recovered from COVID-19. Sequenced input: PBMCs or T cells enriched from blood (not recorded which). The DNA of the CDR3 is TGTGCCAGCAGTGAAGTCCCCTCTACTAATCAGCCCCAGCATTTT. This sequence encodes CASSEVPSTNQPQHF.